These 18 T cell receptor beta chains originate from one sample sequenced in a study of shared clonotypes between healthy human individuals. Using immunoSEQ multiplex PCR, the repertoire was profiled, and TCRdb retains in-frame clones only, with some absent. The sample contains approximately 1.1 million clones, 70% to 80% of which appear only once. Sequenced sample: memory CD4+ T cells from PBMCs. Subset reported: CD45RA-negative fraction. The receptors shown here come from a man aged 18 to 29 in good health. Some clones in this sample may be carry-over from other donors' samples.

J is TRBJ1-3 and V is TRBV28; tentative D call: TRBD1 (5 bases). The length of the CDR3 is 15 residues. The germline CDR1 and CDR2 sequences are MDHEN and SYDVKM. V shed 4 bases and J shed 0 bases, with 10 bases lying between them. The chain's CDR3 is CASSYSGSSGNTIYF. The CDR3 bases are TGTGCCAGCAGTTACTCAGGGTCCTCTGGAAACACCATATATTTT.

V is TRBV6-5 and J is TRBJ1-2; D uncertain. The CDR3 totals 14 residues. CDR1 MNHEY and CDR2 SVGAGI come from the germline V gene. Trimming removed 9 bases at V and 0 bases at J, with 14 bases between. The chain's CDR3 is CASTRQSANYGYTF. CDR3 nucleotide sequence: TGTGCCAGTACGCGGCAGAGTGCTAACTATGGCTACACCTTC.

The CDR3 nucleotides are TGTGCCAGCTCATCGGGACTAGCGTTCTCCTACGAGCAGTACTTC. This codes for CASSSGLAFSYEQYF. The chain uses TRBV18 and TRBJ2-7; TRBD2 aligns across 10 bases. The CDR3 runs 15 residues. The V gene's germline CDR1 is KGHSH and CDR2 LQKENI. The V gene end was trimmed by 5 bases and the J gene end by 0 bases; junction bases not matched to a gene: 4.

For this clone: Other nucleotide sequences from this sample produce the same CDR3. The V gene is TRBV5-1, the J gene TRBJ1-1, with TRBD1 as a possible D gene (6 bases). V was pared by 2 bases and J by 1 base, with 9 bases between. This CDR3 contains 14 residues. Germline V gives CDR1 SGHRS, CDR2 YFSETQ. The CDR3 DNA reads TGCGCCAGCAGCTTACAGGGATCGAACACTGAAGCTTTCTTT. Encoded protein: CASSLQGSNTEAFF.

The chain is built from TRBV5-1 and TRBJ2-7, with D unresolved. Trimming removed 1 base at V and 2 bases at J, with 10 bases between. CDR1 and CDR2 from the germline V gene are SGHRS and YFSETQ. The CDR3 covers 14 residues. CDR3 nucleotide sequence: TGCGCCAGCAGCTTGACACAACCTACCTACGAGCAGTACTTC. Protein product: CASSLTQPTYEQYF.

CDR3: CASSGTVHTEAFF. Written as DNA, the CDR3 is TGCGCCAGCAGCGGGACAGTCCACACTGAAGCTTTCTTT. This chain joins TRBV5-1 and TRBJ1-1, with 7 bases identical to TRBD1. CDR3 length: 13 amino acids. The V and J ends lost 4 bases and 3 bases, in that order; junction bases with no gene match: 3. Germline V gene data show CDR1 as SGHRS and CDR2 as YFSETQ.

The chain recombines TRBV28 with TRBJ1-2; 8 positions match TRBD1. This CDR3 is built from 13 residues. Germline loops: CDR1 MDHEN, CDR2 SYDVKM. With V trimmed by 6 bases and J by 2 bases, 2 bases remained unmatched. CDR3 residues: CASRRTGNYGYTF. Here the CDR3 DNA reads TGTGCCAGCAGAAGGACAGGGAACTATGGCTACACCTTC.

The V gene is TRBV7-8, the J gene TRBJ2-2, with D maybe TRBD1 (6 bases). Germline loops: CDR1 SGHVS, CDR2 FQNEAQ. CDR3 length: 14 residues. Trimming removed 0 bases at V and 6 bases at J, with 8 bases between. The CDR3 is CASSLAQGSGELFF. For the CDR3, the DNA is TGTGCCAGCAGCTTAGCCCAGGGGTCCGGGGAGCTGTTTTTT.

In nucleotides, the CDR3 is TGCGCCAGCAGCCAAGCCGACACCATGAACACTGAAGCTTTCTTT. Translating it yields CASSQADTMNTEAFF. The chain uses TRBV4-1 and TRBJ1-1; D not certain. V was pared by 1 base and J by 0 bases, with 9 bases between. CDR1 is MGHRA and CDR2 is YSYEKL in the germline V gene. The CDR3 sequence is 15 residues long.

V and J are TRBV7-2 and TRBJ2-7; 10 bases match TRBD1. Germline V gene sequence: CDR1 SGHTA, CDR2 FQGNSA. This CDR3 is 15 amino acids long. After removal of 5 bases from V and 3 bases from J, the junction contained 7 bases not matched to a gene. The CDR3 DNA follows: TGTGCCAGCAGCCGAGCGGGACAGGGGATCTACGAGCAGTACTTC. Amino acids: CASSRAGQGIYEQYF.

The CDR3 sequence: CASSPTGVGGNTIYF. Here the CDR3 DNA reads TGTGCCAGCAGCCCAACAGGGGTCGGTGGAAACACCATATATTTT. This rearrangement joins TRBV7-3 to TRBJ1-3; 7 nucleotides line up with TRBD1. This CDR3 contains 15 residues. V lost 5 bases, J lost 3 bases, and 7 bases stayed unmatched. From germline, CDR1 is SGHTA and CDR2 FQGTGA.

CDR3 sequence: CSVTAGWGMNTEAFF. CDR3 DNA sequence: TGCAGCGTCACCGCGGGGTGGGGTATGAACACTGAAGCTTTCTTT. The genes are TRBV29-1 and TRBJ1-1; unclear D gene. This CDR3 spans 15 amino acids. The germline gives CDR1 SQVTM, CDR2 ANQGSEA. Trimming left V 6 bases short and J 0 bases short, with 17 bases between.

The V gene is TRBV4-3, the J gene TRBJ2-1, with 7 bases fitting TRBD2. After removal of 2 bases from V and 0 bases from J, the junction contained 10 bases not matched to a gene. The CDR3 runs 18 residues. Germline lookup yields CDR1 LGHNA and CDR2 YSLEER. CDR3 region: CASSQHPLADSSYNEQFF. CDR3 sequence (DNA): TGCGCCAGCAGCCAACACCCGCTAGCGGATAGCTCCTACAATGAGCAGTTCTTC.

V is TRBV2 and J is TRBJ1-1; TRBD1 matches at 7 bases. In germline, CDR1 is SNHLY, CDR2 FYNNEI. The CDR3 spans 13 residues. After removal of 7 bases from V and 3 bases from J, the junction contained 5 bases not matched to a gene. The CDR3 DNA reads TGTGCCAGCATCGGGACAGAACACACTGAAGCTTTCTTT. Its protein is CASIGTEHTEAFF.

The V call is TRBV29-1, the J call TRBJ2-1; D uncertain. Looked up from germline, CDR1 is SQVTM and CDR2 is ANQGSEA. The CDR3 runs 14 residues. V was trimmed by 4 bases and J by 2 bases, leaving 12 bases between them. CDR3 bases: TGCAGCGTTGTTGGAGAAGGCCCCTACAATGAGCAGTTCTTC. This gives the protein CSVVGEGPYNEQFF.

This chain uses TRBV6-6 with TRBJ1-4; D uncertain. Germline CDR1 reads MNHNY; CDR2 reads SVGAGI (reference sequence). This CDR3 contains 15 residues. Trimming removed 6 bases from V and 0 bases from J, with 11 bases in between. The CDR3 region has the DNA TGTGCCAGCAGGGGAAGTAAAGCAACTAATGAAAAACTGTTTTTT. Translated: CASRGSKATNEKLFF.

This sequence joins TRBV6-5 and TRBJ2-7; TRBD1 aligns across 9 bases. The V segment lost 6 bases and the J segment 4 bases; nucleotides outside the gene matches: 10. The CDR3 totals 15 residues. Germline-derived CDR1 and CDR2 are MNHEY and SVGAGI. The CDR3 DNA follows: TGTGCCAGCAGACCTCCGGGACAGGGCCATTACGAGCAGTACTTC. It specifies CASRPPGQGHYEQYF.

The CDR3 DNA follows: TGTGCCTGGAATAGCGGGAATAAGGAGACCCAGTACTTC. It codes for CAWNSGNKETQYF. This chain connects TRBV30 to TRBJ2-5; 8 nucleotides agree with TRBD2. V was pared by 4 bases and J by 5 bases, with 6 bases of the junction left unmatched. Germline-derived CDR1 and CDR2 are GTSNPN and SVGIG (reference sequence). The CDR3 is 13 amino acids.